This T cell receptor beta chain was recovered during a study of post-analysis software for immune sequencing data. Whole-study context: The cohort encompassed relapsing-remitting, secondary progressive and progressive-relapsing multiple sclerosis disease courses.

General study points: Roughly 5 TRBV segments, TRBV5-6, TRBV5-1 and TRBV20-1 among them, were found more frequent in patients than controls.

TCR beta cDNA libraries included unique molecular identifiers. From the PCR reads, TCRdb called clonotypes with MiXCR, one entry per CDR3 protein. The table shows roughly 800,000 distinct CDR3 sequences, with roughly 27% occurring only once. A note on this clonotype: Antigen: not known.

V was shortened by 4 bases and J by 0 bases, with 9 bases between the two germline ends. CDR1 and CDR2 from the germline V gene are SQVTM and ANQGSEA. CDR3 length: 13 amino acids. V gene TRBV29-1 combines with J gene TRBJ2-5; no definite D call. This receptor was taken from a girl under 18 with multiple sclerosis. Material: blood. As DNA, the CDR3 is TGCAGCGTTGCTGGGGATCACCAAGAGACCCAGTACTTC. Its protein product is CSVAGDHQETQYF.